Shown below are 19 T cell receptor beta chains from a single sample sequenced in a study of blood T cell repertoires in COVID-19. Profiled with immunoSEQ multiplex PCR; TCRdb holds only in-frame clones, not every one. This table has about 180,000 clones, 88% appearing once. The sequencing input was PBMCs or T cells enriched from blood (not recorded which). The receptors stem from a woman in her late teens or twenties who had recovered from COVID-19.

The chain is built from TRBV28 and TRBJ1-6, with TRBD1 identical over 7 bases. Germline trimming cut 5 bases from V and 14 bases from J; bases unmatched to any gene: 15. Germline assignment: CDR1 MDHEN and CDR2 SYDVKM. This CDR3 spans 15 amino acids. The CDR3 DNA is TGTGCCAGCAGTCCAAAGACAGGGACTTTGGGATCCCTCCACTTT. Protein product: CASSPKTGTLGSLHF.

The V call is TRBV19, the J call TRBJ2-7; D is perhaps TRBD1 (6 bases). Germline V lookup: CDR1 LNHDA, CDR2 SQIVND (reference sequence). V shed 3 bases and J shed 2 bases, with 11 bases lying between them. The CDR3 consists of 14 residues. The CDR3 spells CASSIRDNAYEQYF. The CDR3 DNA reads as TGTGCCAGTAGTATCCGGGACAACGCCTACGAGCAGTACTTC.

This clone was detected a few times. The V gene is TRBV27, the J gene TRBJ1-2; 7 bases are a match to TRBD1. This CDR3 has 12 residues. Germline-derived CDR1 and CDR2 are MNHEY and SMNVEV (reference sequence). V was pared by 5 bases and J by 7 bases, with 4 bases of the junction left unmatched. The CDR3 region is CASSRQGSGYTF. In nucleotides, the CDR3 is TGTGCCAGCAGTCGACAGGGAAGTGGCTACACCTTC.

The rearrangement links TRBV4-1 to TRBJ1-3, with D unclear. Germline assignment: CDR1 MGHRA and CDR2 YSYEKL. V lost 0 bases, J lost 0 bases, and 9 bases lay in between. The length of the CDR3 is 16 residues. The CDR3 protein is CASSQERFLSGNTIYF. In nucleotides, the CDR3 is TGCGCCAGCAGCCAAGAGAGGTTCCTCTCTGGAAACACCATATATTTT.

The chain is built from TRBV11-3 and TRBJ2-1; 10 positions agree with TRBD2. V lost 1 base and J lost 6; bases outside the gene matches: 9. The length of the CDR3 is 17 residues. Germline loops: CDR1 SGHNT, CDR2 YENEEA. CDR3 protein: CASSLVGTSDVGNEQFF. In DNA form, the CDR3 reads TGTGCCAGCAGCTTAGTTGGGACTAGCGATGTAGGCAATGAGCAGTTCTTC.

The chain couples TRBV5-5 to TRBJ2-1, with 8 bases that match TRBD2. J lost 7 bases, V lost 5 bases, and 14 bases had no gene match. The CDR3 extends over 16 amino acids. The germline gives CDR1 SGHKS, CDR2 YYEKEE (reference sequence). This CDR3 is CASSFPRGASGNEQFF. The CDR3 DNA reads TGTGCCAGCAGTTTTCCGCGGGGGGCAAGTGGAAATGAGCAGTTCTTC. Full variable domain (remainder filled in from reference TRBV5-5 and TRBJ2-1): DAGVTQSPTHLIKTRGQQVTLRCSPISGHKSVSWYQQVLGQGPQFIFQYYEKEERGRGNFPDRFSARQFPNYSSELNVNALLLGDSALYLCASSFPRGASGNEQFFGPGTRLTVL.

The J gene is TRBJ1-1, the V gene TRBV7-9, with D perhaps TRBD1 (6 bases). CDR3 length: 12 amino acids. Trimming took 6 bases from V and 6 from J, leaving 11 bases between them. Looked up from germline, CDR1 is SEHNR and CDR2 is FQNEAQ (reference sequence). CDR3 protein: CASSRGSSEAFF. The CDR3 DNA reads as TGTGCCAGCAGTAGGGGGTCATCTGAAGCTTTCTTT.

This clone was seen only once. The V gene is TRBV3-1 (or the pseudogene TRBV3-2), the J gene TRBJ1-1; 7 positions match TRBD1. The CDR3 spans 15 residues. In germline, CDR1 is LGHDT, CDR2 YNNKEL (reference sequence). V gave up 1 base and J gave up 0 bases; unmatched junction bases: 2. The CDR3 nucleotides read TGTGCCAGCAGCCAAGCGACAGGGATGAACACTGAAGCTTTCTTT. Its protein product is CASSQATGMNTEAFF.

V gene TRBV20-1 combines with J gene TRBJ2-7, with D hard to call. CDR1 and CDR2 from the germline V gene are DFQATT and SNEGSKA (reference sequence). This CDR3 is 11 amino acids long. V shed 7 bases and J shed 2 bases, with 9 bases lying between them. In nucleotides, the CDR3 is TGCAGTGTGTTAGAGACCTACGAGCAGTACTTC. This gives the protein CSVLETYEQYF.

The chain joins TRBV4-1 to TRBJ2-7; TRBD2 matches 8 bases. Germline V gene data show CDR1 as MGHRA and CDR2 as YSYEKL. The CDR3 sequence is 15 residues long. J was trimmed by 2 bases and V by 4 bases; bases with no gene match: 7. Here the CDR3 reads CASSLRLGLAYEQYF. The CDR3 DNA sequence: TGCGCCAGCAGCCTCCGTTTGGGACTAGCCTACGAGCAGTACTTC.

This chain connects TRBV28 to TRBJ2-1; 11 nucleotides line up with TRBD2. CDR3 size: 15 residues. The V and J ends lost 6 bases and 9 bases, in that order; junction bases with no gene match: 10. Germline V gene sequence: CDR1 MDHEN, CDR2 SYDVKM. The CDR3: CASSPTSGGGREQFF. Written as DNA, the CDR3 is TGTGCCAGCAGCCCAACTAGCGGGGGTGGCCGTGAGCAGTTCTTC.

The CDR3: CATRDTTYNEQFF. In DNA, the CDR3 is TGTGCCACCCGGGACACCACTTACAATGAGCAGTTCTTC. The chain has TRBV12-3 or TRBV12-4 and TRBJ2-1; the D gene is possibly TRBD1 (6 bases). Trimming left V 10 bases short and J 4 bases short, with 14 bases between. The CDR3 has 13 amino acids.

The rearrangement joins TRBV30 to TRBJ1-3; D perhaps matches TRBD1 (6 bases). Germline lookup yields CDR1 GTSNPN and CDR2 SVGIG (reference sequence). CDR3 length equals 12 residues. Trimming took off 5 bases at V and 6 bases at J, with 11 bases between the two ends. CDR3 residues: CAWSQGQNTIYF. The CDR3 DNA reads TGTGCCTGGTCGCAGGGACAAAACACCATATATTTT.

The chain combines TRBV9 with TRBJ1-2; D possibly corresponds to TRBD1 (5 bases). The CDR3 consists of 13 residues. Germline CDR1 and CDR2: SGDLS and YYNGEE. V lost 0 bases to trimming and J lost 8 bases, with 11 bases between them. DNA for the CDR3: TGTGCCAGCAGCGTAGGGGCAGGGTACGGCTACACCTTC. Its translation: CASSVGAGYGYTF.

V usage is TRBV6-5 and J usage is TRBJ2-7; TRBD1 matches 8 bases. Germline loops: CDR1 MNHEY, CDR2 SVGAGI. Trimming at V came to 4 bases and at J to 4 bases, leaving 9 bases not matched to a gene. The CDR3 covers 15 residues. CDR3 region: CASSFPSGGGYEQYF. As DNA, the CDR3 is TGTGCCAGCAGTTTTCCTTCAGGGGGCGGTTACGAGCAGTACTTC.

V gene TRBV29-1 combines with J gene TRBJ2-7, with 8 bases matching TRBD1. Trimming at V came to 3 bases and at J to 5 bases, leaving 6 bases not matched to a gene. This CDR3 has 13 amino acids. CDR1 is SQVTM, CDR2 ANQGSEA, per germline. CDR3 bases: TGCAGCGTTGACCGGACAGGGAGCAACGAGCAGTACTTC. Protein: CSVDRTGSNEQYF.

This clone showed up just a few times. The rearrangement uses TRBV24-1 and TRBJ2-7; TRBD1 matches 7 bases. Germline V gives CDR1 KGHDR, CDR2 SFDVKD. This CDR3 region has 13 residues. V trimming: 4 bases; J trimming: 12 bases; junction bases outside the gene matches: 11. CDR3 loop: CATSELTGTLLYF. DNA of the CDR3: TGTGCCACCAGTGAACTGACAGGGACGCTTTTGTACTTC.

CDR3 coding DNA: TGTGCCAGTACCGCGGACAGGGGGTTAAATGGCTACACCTTC. Amino acid sequence: CASTADRGLNGYTF. The chain employs TRBV19 and TRBJ1-2; 10 nucleotides align to TRBD1. Germline V gene sequence: CDR1 LNHDA, CDR2 SQIVND (reference sequence). This CDR3 region has 14 residues. The junction had 8 bases not matched to a gene; V was cut back by 7 bases and J by 6 bases.

This chain links TRBV29-1 with TRBJ2-1; 9 bases align to TRBD1. Germline V lookup: CDR1 SQVTM, CDR2 ANQGSEA. V was pared by 6 bases and J by 9 bases, with 3 bases of the junction left unmatched. This CDR3 spans 11 amino acids. CDR3 sequence: CSVEDRGEQFF. CDR3 coding DNA: TGCAGCGTCGAGGACAGGGGTGAGCAGTTCTTC.